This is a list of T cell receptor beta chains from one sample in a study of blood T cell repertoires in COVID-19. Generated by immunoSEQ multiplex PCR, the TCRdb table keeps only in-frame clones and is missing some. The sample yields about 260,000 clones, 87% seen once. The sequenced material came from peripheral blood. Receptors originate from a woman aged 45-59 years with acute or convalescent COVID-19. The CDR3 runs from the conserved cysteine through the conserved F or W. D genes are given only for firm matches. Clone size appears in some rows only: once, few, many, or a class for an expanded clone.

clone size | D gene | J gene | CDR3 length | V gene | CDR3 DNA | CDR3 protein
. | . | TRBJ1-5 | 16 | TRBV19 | TGTGCCAGTACCCCAGGGTTGAGTTATAGCAATCAGCCCCAGCATTTT | CASTPGLSYSNQPQHF
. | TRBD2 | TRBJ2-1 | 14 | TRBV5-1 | TGCGCCAGCAGGCGGGAGGGCCGGTACAATGAGCAGTTCTTC | CASRREGRYNEQFF
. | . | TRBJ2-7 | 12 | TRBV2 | TGTGCCAGCAGGGGCGAAGGGGACGAGCAGTACTTC | CASRGEGDEQYF
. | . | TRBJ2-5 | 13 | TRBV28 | TGTGCCAGCAGTTTAGGGCGCGTTGAGACCCAGTACTTC | CASSLGRVETQYF
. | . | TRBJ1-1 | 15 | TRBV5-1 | TGCGCCAGCAGCACTATGACAGGTGAGAACACTGAAGCTTTCTTT | CASSTMTGENTEAFF
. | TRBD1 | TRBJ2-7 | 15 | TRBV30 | TGTGCCTGGAGTCGCGGCTGGACAGGGGGACACGAGCAGTACTTC | CAWSRGWTGGHEQYF
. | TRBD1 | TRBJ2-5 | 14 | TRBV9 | TGTGCCAGCTCCCAGGGGGTGGTTGGGGAGACCCAGTACTTC | CASSQGVVGETQYF
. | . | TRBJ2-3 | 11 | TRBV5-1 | TGCGCCAGCAGCTTGGACAGGGAGCAGTATTTT | CASSLDREQYF
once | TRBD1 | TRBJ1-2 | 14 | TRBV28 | TGTGCCAGCACCACAGGACAGGGGGCGAACGGTTACACCTTC | CASTTGQGANGYTF
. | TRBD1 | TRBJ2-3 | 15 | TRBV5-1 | TGCGCCAGCAGCTTGACAGGGGGCGGCACAGATACGCAGTATTTT | CASSLTGGGTDTQYF
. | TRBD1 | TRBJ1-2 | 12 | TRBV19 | TGTGCCAGTAGTGGGGGACAGTATTCCTACACCTTC | CASSGGQYSYTF
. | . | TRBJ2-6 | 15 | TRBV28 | TGTGCCAGCAGTTTAGGGCTCTCTGGGGCCAACGTCCTGACTTTC | CASSLGLSGANVLTF
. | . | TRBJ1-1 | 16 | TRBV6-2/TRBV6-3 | TGTGCCAGCAGTTACTCCCCCACATACAGGAACACTGAAGCTTTCTTT | CASSYSPTYRNTEAFF
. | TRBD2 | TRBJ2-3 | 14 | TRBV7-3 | TGTGCCAGCAGCTCGGGACTATCAGCAGATACGCAGTATTTT | CASSSGLSADTQYF
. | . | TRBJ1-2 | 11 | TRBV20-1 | TGCAGTGGCGGCCGTAATTATGGCTACACCTTC | CSGGRNYGYTF
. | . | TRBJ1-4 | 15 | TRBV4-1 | TGCGCCAGCAGCCTAGCCGACCGCCGGGATGAAAAACTGTTTTTT | CASSLADRRDEKLFF
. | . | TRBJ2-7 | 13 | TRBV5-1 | TGCGCCAGCAGCTCTACAGGGATTCGCGAGCAGTACTTC | CASSSTGIREQYF
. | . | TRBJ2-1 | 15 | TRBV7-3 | TGTGCCAGCAGCGTCAACAGGGCAGCCTACAATGAGCAGTTCTTC | CASSVNRAAYNEQFF
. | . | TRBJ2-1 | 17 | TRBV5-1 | TGCGCCAGCACGCCACTAGGAGGGCAGAGCTCCTACAATGAGCAGTTCTTC | CASTPLGGQSSYNEQFF